Presented here are 8 T cell receptor beta chains from one specimen sequenced in a study of blood T cell repertoires in COVID-19. Measured with immunoSEQ multiplex PCR; TCRdb has only the in-frame clones, and not every one. The data hold 200,000 to 250,000 clones, with about 80% observed a single time. The sequenced sample was peripheral blood. Receptors were obtained from a woman aged 80 or over with acute or convalescent COVID-19.

V usage is TRBV12-3 or TRBV12-4 and J usage is TRBJ1-1, with 7 bases that match TRBD1. Trimming removed 7 bases from V and 4 bases from J; junction bases left unmatched: 6. The CDR3 consists of 13 residues. CDR3: CASTLPGGTEAFF. The CDR3 DNA reads TGTGCCAGCACCCTCCCAGGGGGCACTGAAGCTTTCTTT.

This clone has just a few counts. This rearrangement joins TRBV5-4 to TRBJ1-1; maybe TRBD1 (6 bases). V was clipped by 6 bases and J by 0 bases, with 18 bases between them. Germline V gene lookup returns CDR1 SGHNT and CDR2 YYREEE (reference sequence). The CDR3 runs to 16 residues. The CDR3, as DNA: TGTGCCAGCACCCCCGGGGGGGCCGGAATGAACACTGAAGCTTTCTTT. Encoded protein: CASTPGGAGMNTEAFF.

The chain has TRBV19 and TRBJ2-5, with D possibly being TRBD2 (5 bases). V shed 3 bases and J shed 6 bases, with 17 bases lying between them. The V gene's germline CDR1 is LNHDA and CDR2 SQIVND (reference sequence). The CDR3 has 15 residues. In DNA form, the CDR3 reads TGTGCCAGTAGTATTGGATTTGGGGAGTGGAAGACCCAGTACTTC. As protein: CASSIGFGEWKTQYF.

The V gene is TRBV28, the J gene TRBJ1-2; 9 positions match TRBD1. This CDR3 is 13 amino acids long. From germline, CDR1 is MDHEN and CDR2 SYDVKM. The V segment lost 11 bases and the J segment 4 bases; nucleotides outside the gene matches: 8. CDR3 residues: CALQDRGGYGYTF. CDR3 DNA: TGTGCCCTGCAGGACAGGGGAGGCTATGGCTACACCTTC.

The V and J genes are TRBV28 and TRBJ1-5; tentatively, D is TRBD1 (6 bases). Trimming stripped 3 bases from V and 5 bases from J, with 14 bases between. CDR1 is MDHEN and CDR2 is SYDVKM in the germline V gene. The CDR3 contains 15 residues. CDR3 DNA: TGTGCCAGCAGTTTGGGGGGGGGCGTTCATCAGCCCCAGCATTTT. It encodes CASSLGGGVHQPQHF.

The chain links TRBV4-1 to TRBJ1-2, with D possibly TRBD1 on 5 matching bases. Trimming took 1 base from V and 4 from J, leaving 10 bases between them. The CDR3 is 14 amino acids. Germline-derived CDR1 and CDR2 are MGHRA and YSYEKL. The DNA of the CDR3 is TGCGCCAGCAGCCAAGGTCGACAGATCTATGGCTACACCTTC. It encodes CASSQGRQIYGYTF.

The CDR3 DNA reads TGTGCCAGCACTAAACTCGGACAGCCGAACACTGAAGCTTTCTTT. Encoded protein: CASTKLGQPNTEAFF. The gene calls are TRBV2 and TRBJ1-1; D is possibly TRBD1 (6 bases). Trimming shortened V by 7 bases and J by 1 base, and 16 bases separated the two germline ends. Germline V gives CDR1 SNHLY, CDR2 FYNNEI. The CDR3 is 15 residues long.

The chain employs TRBV9 and TRBJ1-3; 7 bases match TRBD1. Unmatched junction bases numbered 6, after V lost 3 bases and J lost 0 bases. The CDR3 is 16 residues long. Germline assignment: CDR1 SGDLS and CDR2 YYNGEE. The CDR3 protein is CASSESGQSSGNTIYF. CDR3 nucleotides: TGTGCCAGCAGCGAATCGGGACAGAGCTCTGGAAACACCATATATTTT.